These 8 T cell receptor beta chains were sequenced from one sample in a study of T cell responses to AZD1222 COVID-19 vaccine. Method: immunoSEQ multiplex PCR; TCRdb's copy keeps in-frame clones and lacks some. In the table there are more than 95,000 clones, around 86% of which are singletons. Sequencing used peripheral blood, obtained 28 days after the second dose of the MenACWY control vaccine. Receptors were obtained from an adult who received the MenACWY meningococcal vaccine as a control.

The V call is TRBV20-1, the J call TRBJ1-1; TRBD1 might be the D (6 bases). V was pared by 3 bases and J by 1 base, with 12 bases between. Germline V gene data show CDR1 as DFQATT and CDR2 as SNEGSKA (reference sequence). The CDR3 covers 14 residues. This CDR3 reads CSASVYRENTEAFF. CDR3 coding DNA: TGCAGTGCTAGTGTTTACAGGGAGAACACTGAAGCTTTCTTT.

The rearrangement links TRBV27 to TRBJ2-2; 10 nucleotides align to TRBD2. Germline CDR1 MNHEY, CDR2 SMNVEV (reference sequence). Unmatched junction bases numbered 7, after V lost 8 bases and J lost 1 base. This CDR3 is built from 16 residues. CDR3 nucleotides: TGTGCCAGCTTATCGGGACTAGCGAAGAACACCGGGGAGCTGTTTTTT. Its protein is CASLSGLAKNTGELFF.

The rearrangement uses TRBV14 and TRBJ2-1; D is ambiguous. Germline V lookup: CDR1 SGHDN, CDR2 FVKESK. This CDR3 comprises 11 residues. V lost 1 base to trimming and J lost 6 bases, with 1 base between them. CDR3 loop: CASSQANEQFF. CDR3 coding DNA: TGTGCCAGCAGCCAAGCCAATGAGCAGTTCTTC.

The rearrangement joins TRBV7-3 to TRBJ2-3, with 12 nucleotides matching TRBD2. With V trimmed by 4 bases and J by 4 bases, 6 bases remained unmatched. CDR1 and CDR2 (germline): SGHTA, FQGTGA. This CDR3 is 16 amino acids long. The DNA for the CDR3 is TGTGCCAGCAGCTCACTAGCGGGGGGCGTCGCAGATACGCAGTATTTT. This gives the protein CASSSLAGGVADTQYF.

This clone was seen once. V is TRBV10-1 and J is TRBJ1-2; the D gene is possibly TRBD1 (5 bases). Trimming took off 4 bases at V and 2 bases at J, with 11 bases between the two ends. CDR1 is WNHNN, CDR2 SYGVQD, per germline (reference sequence). The CDR3 covers 14 residues. CDR3 sequence reads: CASSGQGPNYGYTF. DNA for the CDR3: TGCGCCAGCAGTGGGCAGGGACCGAACTATGGCTACACCTTC.

V usage is TRBV19 and J usage is TRBJ1-5, with D hard to call. CDR3 length: 13 amino acids. CDR1 LNHDA and CDR2 SQIVND come from the germline V gene (reference sequence). Trimming removed 1 base from V and 9 bases from J, with 10 bases in between. CDR3 sequence: CASSIGEWAPQHF. The CDR3 bases are TGTGCCAGTAGTATAGGGGAATGGGCGCCCCAGCATTTT.

The sample holds one count of this clone. The J gene is TRBJ1-6, the V gene TRBV7-2; 7 nucleotides match TRBD1. With V trimmed by 1 base and J by 8 bases, 11 bases remained unmatched. CDR3 size: 17 residues. Germline CDR1 SGHTA, CDR2 FQGNSA. The CDR3 region has the DNA TGTGCCAGCAGCTTAGGAGGAGGGGGCGCTGGAGATTCACCCCTCCACTTT. It encodes CASSLGGGGAGDSPLHF.

The rearrangement links TRBV5-8 to TRBJ1-5; D unclear. Germline values: CDR1 SGHTS, CDR2 YDEGEE. The CDR3 is made up of 13 amino acids. V dropped 1 base and J dropped 4 bases, with 6 bases sitting between them. CDR3 coding DNA: TGTGCCAGCAGCTTGCGGCGGAATCAGCCCCAGCATTTT. This codes for CASSLRRNQPQHF. Complete variable domain (other parts from reference TRBV5-8 and TRBJ1-5): EAGVTQSPTHLIKTRGQQATLRCSPISGHTSVYWYQQALGLGLQFLLWYDEGEERNRGNFPPRFSGRQFPNYSSELNVNALELEDSALYLCASSLRRNQPQHFGDGTRLSIL.